These T cell receptor beta chains were read from a single sample in a study of T-cell memory formation after mild COVID-19. TCRdb processed the 5' RACE reads anew with MiXCR; each CDR3 protein has one entry. The profile shows 15,000 or so distinct CDR3 sequences, about 22% of them singletons. Sample: PBMCs or a T cell subset sorted from them (not recorded which). These receptors were obtained from a man between 18 and 29 years old who had mild COVID-19 (a few samples of this study predate the infection). Cell type and time point are not known. The CDR3 runs from the conserved cysteine through the conserved F or W. Fields, in order: CDR3 DNA, CDR3 protein, clone size, J gene, V gene, D gene. D genes are given only for firm matches. Only part of the rows carry a size: once, few, many, or a class if the clone is expanded.

CDR3 DNA: TGTGCCACTGTTCCCTCTAGCGGGGGGTACAATGAGCAGTTCTTC
CDR3 protein: CATVPSSGGYNEQFF
clone size: many
J gene: TRBJ2-1
V gene: TRBV7-2
D gene: TRBD2

CDR3 DNA: TGTGCTAGTGGTTTCCAGACTAGCATCGGTTCCGAGCAGTACTTC
CDR3 protein: CASGFQTSIGSEQYF
clone size: many
J gene: TRBJ2-7
V gene: TRBV12-5
D gene: TRBD2

CDR3 DNA: TGTGCCAGCAGCTCGATTTCCGGGACCTCCTACGAGCAGTACTTC
CDR3 protein: CASSSISGTSYEQYF
clone size: -
J gene: TRBJ2-7
V gene: TRBV11-2
D gene: -

CDR3 DNA: TGTGCCAGCAGCTTGGAAAGGACTAGTCAGTTCTTC
CDR3 protein: CASSLERTSQFF
clone size: many
J gene: TRBJ2-1
V gene: TRBV5-8
D gene: TRBD2

CDR3 DNA: TGCGCCAGCAGCCAAGATTGGACAGAATACAATGAGCAGTTCTTC
CDR3 protein: CASSQDWTEYNEQFF
clone size: many
J gene: TRBJ2-1
V gene: TRBV4-3
D gene: -

CDR3 DNA: TGTGCCAGCAGTTCGTTAGAGACCCAGTACTTC
CDR3 protein: CASSSLETQYF
clone size: -
J gene: TRBJ2-5
V gene: TRBV6-2/TRBV6-3
D gene: -

CDR3 DNA: TGTGCCAGCAGTTCGACCCGGAATCAGCCCCAGCATTTT
CDR3 protein: CASSSTRNQPQHF
clone size: -
J gene: TRBJ1-5
V gene: TRBV12-3/TRBV12-4
D gene: -

CDR3 DNA: TGCGCCAGCAGCTTGCGACCGAACACTGAAGCTTTCTTT
CDR3 protein: CASSLRPNTEAFF
clone size: -
J gene: TRBJ1-1
V gene: TRBV5-1
D gene: -

CDR3 DNA: TGCGCCAGCAGCCAAGATTGGGTCGGTCGTGAGCAGTACTTC
CDR3 protein: CASSQDWVGREQYF
clone size: -
J gene: TRBJ2-7
V gene: TRBV4-3
D gene: -

CDR3 DNA: TGTGCCAGCAGCCCCCGCAGCCACACCTTC
CDR3 protein: CASSPRSHTF
clone size: many
J gene: TRBJ1-2
V gene: TRBV6-2/TRBV6-3
D gene: -